Presented here are 9 T cell receptor beta chains from one specimen sequenced in a study of shared clonotypes between healthy human individuals. Sequenced by immunoSEQ multiplex PCR; TCRdb stores in-frame clones only, minus some. The sample includes 600,000 to 800,000 clones, roughly two thirds of them seen just once. The sequencing input was memory CD4+ T cells sorted from blood. Subset reported: CD45RA-negative fraction. These receptors were obtained from a woman aged 25 to 39 in good health.

This chain connects TRBV18 to TRBJ1-2; TRBD1 matches 10 bases. In germline, CDR1 is KGHSH, CDR2 LQKENI. The ends lost 5 bases at V and 3 bases at J; junction bases unmatched: 6. The CDR3 contains 15 residues. In nucleotides, the CDR3 is TGTGCCAGCTCAACAAACGGACAGGGGGACTATGGCTACACCTTC. This gives the protein CASSTNGQGDYGYTF.

The rearrangement joins TRBV21-1 to TRBJ2-7. TRBV21-1 is a documented pseudogene. This CDR3 is built from 14 residues. The CDR3 DNA reads TGTGCCAGCAATAAACCTCCTTACTCCTACGAGCAGTACTTC. Translated, it gives CASNKPPYSYEQYF.

J is TRBJ2-1 and V is TRBV5-7; D may be TRBD1 (6 bases). TRBV5-7 is designated an ORF whose function remains uncertain. Trimming cost V 6 bases and J 5 bases, with 15 bases left between them. The CDR3 contains 14 residues. The CDR3 DNA is TGTGCCAGCACCTACAGGGAACTCAACAATGAGCAGTTCTTC. Amino acids: CASTYRELNNEQFF.

The V gene is TRBV20-1, the J gene TRBJ2-7; D is perhaps TRBD1 (6 bases). This CDR3 contains 11 residues. Germline values: CDR1 DFQATT, CDR2 SNEGSKA (reference sequence). The ends were cut back, 7 bases at V and 3 bases at J, with 10 bases in the middle. The CDR3 region has the DNA TGCAGTGGGACAGCATACTACGAGCAGTACTTC. It translates to CSGTAYYEQYF.

The gene calls are TRBV27 and TRBJ1-5; D is uncertain. The length of the CDR3 is 12 residues. Trimming took 10 bases from V and 2 from J, leaving 9 bases between them. The germline gives CDR1 MNHEY, CDR2 SMNVEV (reference sequence). In DNA form, the CDR3 reads TGTGCCACCTATGGAGGCAATCAGCCCCAGCATTTT. This gives the protein CATYGGNQPQHF.

This clone was counted a single time. V and J are TRBV10-1 and TRBJ1-1; D is perhaps TRBD1 (5 bases). V gave up 7 bases and J gave up 0 bases, with 9 bases separating them. The germline CDR1 and CDR2 sequences are WNHNN and SYGVQD (reference sequence). The CDR3 spans 13 residues. This CDR3 is CASMDTLNTEAFF. In DNA form, the CDR3 reads TGCGCCAGCATGGACACTCTGAACACTGAAGCTTTCTTT.

For this clone: A far larger clone is just one base off, so this is likely a read error. The chain carries TRBV28 and TRBJ2-2; D gene ambiguous. Germline values: CDR1 MDHEN, CDR2 SYDVKM. CDR3 size: 15 residues. CDR3 coding DNA: TGTGCCAGCAGTTTAGCGCGGACCAACACCAGGGAGCTGTTTTTT. Residues: CASSLARTNTRELFF.

V is TRBV28 and J is TRBJ2-5, with 7 bases identical to TRBD1. The CDR3 spans 12 residues. CDR1 is MDHEN and CDR2 is SYDVKM in the germline V gene. V was clipped by 8 bases and J by 4 bases; unmatched bases: 4. CDR3 nucleotide sequence: TGTGCCAGCCACAGGGGTTCAGAGACCCAGTACTTC. Its translation: CASHRGSETQYF.

This clone was recorded once. The V and J genes are TRBV6-6 and TRBJ2-7, with 7 bases fitting TRBD2. V gave up 8 bases and J gave up 4 bases; unmatched junction bases: 8. Per the germline V gene, CDR1 is MNHNY and CDR2 is SVGAGI (reference sequence). This CDR3 is built from 13 residues. The CDR3 coding sequence is TGTGCCAGCTCATCTAGCGGAATTTACGAGCAGTACTTC. Residues: CASSSSGIYEQYF.